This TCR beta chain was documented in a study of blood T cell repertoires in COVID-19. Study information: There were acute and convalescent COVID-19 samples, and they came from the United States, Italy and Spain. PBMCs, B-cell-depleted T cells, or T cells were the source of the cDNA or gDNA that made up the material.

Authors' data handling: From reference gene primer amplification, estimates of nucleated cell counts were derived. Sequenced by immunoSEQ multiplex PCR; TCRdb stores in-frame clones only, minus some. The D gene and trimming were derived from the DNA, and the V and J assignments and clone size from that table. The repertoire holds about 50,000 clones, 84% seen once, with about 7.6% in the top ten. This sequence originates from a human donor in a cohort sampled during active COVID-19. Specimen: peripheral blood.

The CDR3 bases are TGTGCCAGCAGTGACCTAAGACAGGTCTCCTACAATGAGCAGTTCTTC. Its protein is CASSDLRQVSYNEQFF. The chain recombines TRBV6-1 with TRBJ2-1; D is perhaps TRBD1 (6 bases). V dropped 3 bases and J dropped 0 bases, with 12 bases sitting between them. The V gene's germline CDR1 is MNHNS and CDR2 SASEGT. The CDR3 spans 16 residues.